This entry concerns a single TCR beta chain. The sample originates from a study of early T cells in non-severe SARS-CoV-2 infection. One entry per CDR3 protein, called by TCRdb with MiXCR from the 5' RACE reads. The data hold roughly 57,000 distinct CDR3 sequences, with around 12% observed a single time. J gave up 5 bases and V 2 bases, and 11 bases lay outside the gene matches. The CDR3 covers 17 residues. Germline assignment: CDR1 MGHDK and CDR2 SYGVNS. The material sequenced was whole blood, taken at baseline. The receptor's source is an adult who was a healthcare worker with PCR-confirmed SARS-CoV-2 infection or an uninfected control (not recorded which). The rearrangement joins TRBV25-1 to TRBJ2-3, with 9 bases matching TRBD1. The DNA for the CDR3 is TGTGCCAGCAGTGAACCGGGGAACAGGGGGCAGATAGATACGCAGTATTTT. Translation gives CASSEPGNRGQIDTQYF.